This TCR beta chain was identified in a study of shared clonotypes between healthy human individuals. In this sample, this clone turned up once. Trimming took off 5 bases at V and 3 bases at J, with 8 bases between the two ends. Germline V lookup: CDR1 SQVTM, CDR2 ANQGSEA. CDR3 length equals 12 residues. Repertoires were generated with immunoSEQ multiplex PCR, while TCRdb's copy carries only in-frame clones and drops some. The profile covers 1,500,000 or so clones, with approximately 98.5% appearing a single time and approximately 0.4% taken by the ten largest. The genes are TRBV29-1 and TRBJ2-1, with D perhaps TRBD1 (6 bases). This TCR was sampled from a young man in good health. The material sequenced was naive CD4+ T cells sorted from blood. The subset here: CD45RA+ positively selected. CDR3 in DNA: TGCAGCGTTTTAGGGGGCTACAATGAGCAGTTCTTC. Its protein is CSVLGGYNEQFF.